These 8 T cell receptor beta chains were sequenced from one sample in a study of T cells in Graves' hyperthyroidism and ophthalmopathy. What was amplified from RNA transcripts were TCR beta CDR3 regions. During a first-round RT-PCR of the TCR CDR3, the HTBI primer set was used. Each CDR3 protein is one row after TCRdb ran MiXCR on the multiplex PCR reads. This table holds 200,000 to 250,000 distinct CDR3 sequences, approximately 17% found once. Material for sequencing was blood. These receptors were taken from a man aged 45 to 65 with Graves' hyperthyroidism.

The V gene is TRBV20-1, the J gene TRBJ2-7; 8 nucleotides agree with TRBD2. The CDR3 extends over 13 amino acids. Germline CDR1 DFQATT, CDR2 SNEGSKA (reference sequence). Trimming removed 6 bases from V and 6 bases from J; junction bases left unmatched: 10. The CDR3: CSAERGLEGEQYF. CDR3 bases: TGCAGTGCAGAGAGGGGACTAGAGGGCGAGCAGTACTTC.

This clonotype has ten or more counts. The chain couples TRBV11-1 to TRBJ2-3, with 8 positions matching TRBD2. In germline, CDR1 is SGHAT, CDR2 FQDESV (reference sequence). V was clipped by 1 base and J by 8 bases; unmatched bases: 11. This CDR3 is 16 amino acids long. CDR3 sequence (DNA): TGTGCCAGCAGCTTAGGCGGAGCGGGAGTAGGAGGTACGCAGTATTTT. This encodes CASSLGGAGVGGTQYF.

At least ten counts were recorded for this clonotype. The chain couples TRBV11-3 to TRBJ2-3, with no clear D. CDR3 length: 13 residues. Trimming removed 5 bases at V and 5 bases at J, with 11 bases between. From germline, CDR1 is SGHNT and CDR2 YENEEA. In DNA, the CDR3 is TGTGCCAGCAGCCGACCCCGGCGAGATACGCAGTATTTT. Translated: CASSRPRRDTQYF.

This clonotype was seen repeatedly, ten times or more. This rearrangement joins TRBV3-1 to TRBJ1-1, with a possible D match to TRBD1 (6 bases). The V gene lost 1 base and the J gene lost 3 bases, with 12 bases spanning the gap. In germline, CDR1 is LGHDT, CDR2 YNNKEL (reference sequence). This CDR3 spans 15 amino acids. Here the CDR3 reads CASSQGTGSDTEAFF. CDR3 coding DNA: TGTGCCAGCAGCCAAGGAACAGGGTCGGACACTGAAGCTTTCTTT. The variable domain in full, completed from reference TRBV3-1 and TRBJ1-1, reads DTAVSQTPKYLVTQMGNDKSIKCEQNLGHDTMYWYKQDSKKFLKIMFSYNNKELIINETVPNRFSPKSPDKAHLNLHINSLELGDSAVYFCASSQGTGSDTEAFFGQGTRLTVV.

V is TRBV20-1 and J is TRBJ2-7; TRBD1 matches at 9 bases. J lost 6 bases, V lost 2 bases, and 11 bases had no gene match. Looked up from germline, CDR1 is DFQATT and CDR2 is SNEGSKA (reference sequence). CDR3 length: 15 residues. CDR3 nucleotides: TGCAGTGCTAGAAAATCCCTAGGGACAGGGAGCGAGCAGTACTTC. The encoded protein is CSARKSLGTGSEQYF.

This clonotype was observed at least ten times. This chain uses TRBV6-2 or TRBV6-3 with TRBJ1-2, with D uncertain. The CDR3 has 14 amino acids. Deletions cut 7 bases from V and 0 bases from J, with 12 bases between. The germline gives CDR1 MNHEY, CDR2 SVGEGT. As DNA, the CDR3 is TGTGCCAGCAAACCCACAGCATCTAACTATGGCTACACCTTC. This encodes CASKPTASNYGYTF.

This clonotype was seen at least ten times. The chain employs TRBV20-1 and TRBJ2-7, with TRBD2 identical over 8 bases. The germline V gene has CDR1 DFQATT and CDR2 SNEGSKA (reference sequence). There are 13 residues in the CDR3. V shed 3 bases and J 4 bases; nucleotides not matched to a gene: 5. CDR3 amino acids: CSASGRAGYEQYF. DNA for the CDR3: TGCAGTGCTAGCGGGAGGGCCGGGTACGAGCAGTACTTC.

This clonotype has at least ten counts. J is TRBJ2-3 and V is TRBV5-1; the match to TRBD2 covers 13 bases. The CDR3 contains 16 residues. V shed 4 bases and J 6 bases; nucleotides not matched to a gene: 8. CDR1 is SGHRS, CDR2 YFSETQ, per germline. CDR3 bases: TGCGCCAGCAGCATTGGACTAGCGGGAGTATATGATACGCAGTATTTT. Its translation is CASSIGLAGVYDTQYF.